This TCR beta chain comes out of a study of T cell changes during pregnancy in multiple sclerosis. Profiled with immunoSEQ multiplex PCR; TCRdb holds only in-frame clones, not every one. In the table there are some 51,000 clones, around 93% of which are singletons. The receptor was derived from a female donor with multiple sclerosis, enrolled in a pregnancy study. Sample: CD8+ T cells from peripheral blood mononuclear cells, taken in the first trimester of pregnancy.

CDR3 DNA: TGTGCCAGCAGCGTCAACCCGAATAGCGACAGGCCGGGGAACACTGAAGCTTTCTTT. Residues: CASSVNPNSDRPGNTEAFF. The gene calls are TRBV9 and TRBJ1-1; the D gene is possibly TRBD1 (6 bases). The CDR3 is 19 residues long. Per the germline V gene, CDR1 is SGDLS and CDR2 is YYNGEE. V was pared by 2 bases and J by 1 base, with 24 bases between.